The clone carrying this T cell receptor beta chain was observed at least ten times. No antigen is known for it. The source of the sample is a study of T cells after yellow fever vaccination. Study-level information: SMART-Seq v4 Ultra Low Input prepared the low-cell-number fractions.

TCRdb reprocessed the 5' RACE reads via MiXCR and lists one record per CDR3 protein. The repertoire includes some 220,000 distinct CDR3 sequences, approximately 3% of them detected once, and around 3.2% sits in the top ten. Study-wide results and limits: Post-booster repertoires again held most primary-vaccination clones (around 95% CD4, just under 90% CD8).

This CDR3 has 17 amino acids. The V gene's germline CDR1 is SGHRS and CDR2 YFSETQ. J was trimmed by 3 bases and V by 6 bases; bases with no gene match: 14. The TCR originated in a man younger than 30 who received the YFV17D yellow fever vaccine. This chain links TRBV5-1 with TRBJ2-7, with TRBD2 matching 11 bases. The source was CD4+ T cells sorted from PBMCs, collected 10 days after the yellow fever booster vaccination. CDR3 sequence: CASNLNPTSGDGYEQYF. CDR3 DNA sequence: TGCGCCAGCAACCTAAACCCGACTAGCGGGGACGGCTACGAGCAGTACTTC.